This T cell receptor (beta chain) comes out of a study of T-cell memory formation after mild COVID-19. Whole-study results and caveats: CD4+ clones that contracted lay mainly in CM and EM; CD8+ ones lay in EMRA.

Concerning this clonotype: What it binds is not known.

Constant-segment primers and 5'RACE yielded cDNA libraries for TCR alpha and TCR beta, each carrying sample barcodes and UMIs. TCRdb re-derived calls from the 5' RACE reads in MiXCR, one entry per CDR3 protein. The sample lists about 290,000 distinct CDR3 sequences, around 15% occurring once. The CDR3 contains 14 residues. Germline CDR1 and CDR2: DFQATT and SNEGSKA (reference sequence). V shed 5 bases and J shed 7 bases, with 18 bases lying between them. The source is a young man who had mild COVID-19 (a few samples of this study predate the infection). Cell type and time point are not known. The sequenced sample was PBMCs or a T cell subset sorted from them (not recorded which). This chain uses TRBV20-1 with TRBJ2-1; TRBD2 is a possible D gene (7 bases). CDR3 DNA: TGCAGTGCTGGCAAGGGGGGGGTTGGAAATGAGCAGTTCTTC. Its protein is CSAGKGGVGNEQFF.